The 5 T cell receptor beta chains in this list originate from one sample, sequenced in a study of T cell repertoires in cytomegalovirus infection. TCRdb redid the calling of the reads with MiXCR, one entry per CDR3 protein. The table shows 450,000 to 650,000 distinct CDR3 sequences, with around 27% occurring only once. The material sequenced was PBMCs. The origin of the receptors is a human donor in good health (CMV status not recorded). Some clones in this sample may be carry-over from other donors' samples.

The rearrangement joins TRBV9 to TRBJ1-5; tentatively, D is TRBD1 (6 bases). V shed 3 bases and J shed 0 bases, with 10 bases lying between them. Germline-derived CDR1 and CDR2 are SGDLS and YYNGEE. The CDR3 sequence is 15 residues long. In nucleotides, the CDR3 is TGTGCCAGCAGCGCCGGGACAACTAGCAATCAGCCCCAGCATTTT. It translates to CASSAGTTSNQPQHF.

The chain has TRBV19 and TRBJ2-3; the D gene is possibly TRBD2 (5 bases). The CDR3 spans 16 residues. In germline, CDR1 is LNHDA, CDR2 SQIVND (reference sequence). Trimming shortened V by 6 bases and J by 2 bases, and 18 bases separated the two germline ends. The CDR3 sequence: CASSPGVAWNTDTQYF. CDR3 DNA: TGTGCCAGTAGCCCCGGCGTAGCGTGGAACACAGATACGCAGTATTTT. Full variable domain (missing parts from reference TRBV19 and TRBJ2-3): DGGITQSPKYLFRKEGQNVTLSCEQNLNHDAMYWYRQDPGQGLRLIYYSQIVNDFQKGDIAEGYSVSREKKESFPLTVTSAQKNPTAFYLCASSPGVAWNTDTQYFGPGTRLTVL.

The chain carries TRBV5-1 and TRBJ1-6; a weak D match, TRBD1 (6 bases). This CDR3 spans 12 amino acids. Germline CDR1 reads SGHRS; CDR2 reads YFSETQ. The V and J ends lost 8 bases and 9 bases respectively, with 12 bases between them. The CDR3 here is CASRTEGSPLHF. The CDR3 nucleotides read TGCGCCAGTCGGACAGAGGGTTCACCCCTCCACTTT.

CDR3: CASSLSGQGYGYTF. The CDR3 DNA is TGTGCCAGCAGCCTCAGCGGACAGGGCTATGGCTACACCTTC. The chain has TRBV12-3 or TRBV12-4 and TRBJ1-2, with 8 bases aligning to TRBD1. The CDR3 consists of 14 residues. Trimming took 6 bases from V and 4 from J; bases not matched to a gene: 7.

The DNA for the CDR3 is TGTGCCAGCTCACCGTCAAAAATGGGACTAGCGGGAGAAAATGAGCAGTTCTTC. This encodes CASSPSKMGLAGENEQFF. V gene TRBV18 combines with J gene TRBJ2-1; 14 bases are shared with TRBD2. This CDR3 contains 18 residues. In germline, CDR1 is KGHSH, CDR2 LQKENI. J gave up 7 bases and V 3 bases, and 11 bases lay outside the gene matches.